This TCR beta chain stems from a study of blood T cells in healthy people across ages. General study findings and limits: Estimated diversity, derived from one million T cells, was regarded as an underestimate.

V was pared by 3 bases and J by 0 bases, with 9 bases between. The CDR3 extends over 14 amino acids. Germline CDR1 and CDR2: SGHRS and YFSETQ. Using a J-beta primer mix together with a sample-barcoded 5' primer, a second PCR was run for roughly 7 to 12 cycles. One entry per CDR3 protein, called by TCRdb with MiXCR from the 5' RACE reads. The table has hundreds of thousands of distinct CDR3 sequences, 32% seen once. The table lists this clonotype with a few counts. The antigen is not known. This sequence originates from a woman older than 75 in good health. Sequenced material: blood. The chain recombines TRBV5-1 with TRBJ1-1, with a weak D call TRBD1 (5 bases). CDR3 DNA sequence: TGCGCCAGCAGCTGGGACCTCCTGAACACTGAAGCTTTCTTT. It is translated as CASSWDLLNTEAFF.